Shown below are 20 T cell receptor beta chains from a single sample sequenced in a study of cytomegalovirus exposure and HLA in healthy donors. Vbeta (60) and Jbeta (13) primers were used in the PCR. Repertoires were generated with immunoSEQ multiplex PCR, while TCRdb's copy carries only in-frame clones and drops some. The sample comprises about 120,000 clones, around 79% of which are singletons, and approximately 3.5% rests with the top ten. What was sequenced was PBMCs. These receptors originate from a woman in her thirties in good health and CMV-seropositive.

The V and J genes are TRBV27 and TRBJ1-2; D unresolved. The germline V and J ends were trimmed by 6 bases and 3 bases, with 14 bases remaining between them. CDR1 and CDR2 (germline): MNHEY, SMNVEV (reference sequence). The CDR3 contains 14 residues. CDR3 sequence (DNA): TGTGCCAGCAGCCCCGAGATAGCCTACTATGGCTACACCTTC. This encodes CASSPEIAYYGYTF.

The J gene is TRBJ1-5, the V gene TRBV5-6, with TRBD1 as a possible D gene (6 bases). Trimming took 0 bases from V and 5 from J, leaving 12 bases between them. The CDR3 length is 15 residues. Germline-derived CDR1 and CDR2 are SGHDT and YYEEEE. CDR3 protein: CASSLGGQTYQPQHF. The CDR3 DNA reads TGTGCCAGCAGCTTGGGGGGGCAAACCTATCAGCCCCAGCATTTT.

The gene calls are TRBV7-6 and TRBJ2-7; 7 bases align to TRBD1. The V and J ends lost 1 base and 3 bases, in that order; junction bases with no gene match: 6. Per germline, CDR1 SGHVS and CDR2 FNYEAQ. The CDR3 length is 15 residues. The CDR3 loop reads CASSLGIGTDYEQYF. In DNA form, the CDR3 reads TGTGCCAGCAGCTTAGGTATTGGGACAGACTACGAGCAGTACTTC.

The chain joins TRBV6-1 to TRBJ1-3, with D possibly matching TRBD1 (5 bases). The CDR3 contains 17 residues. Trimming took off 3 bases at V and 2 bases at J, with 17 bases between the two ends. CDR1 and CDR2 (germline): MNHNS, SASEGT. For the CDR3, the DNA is TGTGCCAGCAGTGAGCCGAGCGGGGGGGTGGCTGGAAACACCATATATTTT. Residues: CASSEPSGGVAGNTIYF.

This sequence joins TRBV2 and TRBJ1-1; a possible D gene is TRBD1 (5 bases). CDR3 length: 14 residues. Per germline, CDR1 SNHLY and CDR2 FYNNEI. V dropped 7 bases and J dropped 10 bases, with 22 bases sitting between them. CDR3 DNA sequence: TGTGCCAGCACCGAAGGGTTTCGGAGGGGACCAGCTTTCTTT. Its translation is CASTEGFRRGPAFF.

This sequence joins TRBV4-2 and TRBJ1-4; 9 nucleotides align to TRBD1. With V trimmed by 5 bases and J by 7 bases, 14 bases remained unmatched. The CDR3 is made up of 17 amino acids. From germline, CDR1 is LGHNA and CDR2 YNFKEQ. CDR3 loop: CASSGGQGLNLVEKLFF. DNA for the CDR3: TGTGCCAGCAGCGGTGGACAGGGGCTAAATTTGGTTGAAAAACTGTTTTTT.

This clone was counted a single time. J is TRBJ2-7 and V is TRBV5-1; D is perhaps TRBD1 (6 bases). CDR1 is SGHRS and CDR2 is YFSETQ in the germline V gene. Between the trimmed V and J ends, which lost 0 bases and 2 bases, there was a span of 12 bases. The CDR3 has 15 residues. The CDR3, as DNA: TGCGCCAGCAGCTTGGGGACAGCGACGACCTACGAGCAGTACTTC. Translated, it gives CASSLGTATTYEQYF. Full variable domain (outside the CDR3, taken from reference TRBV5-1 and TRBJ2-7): KAGVTQTPRYLIKTRGQQVTLSCSPISGHRSVSWYQQTPGQGLQFLFEYFSETQRNKGNFPGRFSGRQFSNSRSEMNVSTLELGDSALYLCASSLGTATTYEQYFGPGTRLTVT.

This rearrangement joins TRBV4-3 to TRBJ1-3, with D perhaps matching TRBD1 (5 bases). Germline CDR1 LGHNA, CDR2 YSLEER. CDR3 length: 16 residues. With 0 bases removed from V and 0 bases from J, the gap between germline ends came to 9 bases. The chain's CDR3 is CASSQDRGYSGNTIYF. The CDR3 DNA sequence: TGCGCCAGCAGCCAAGATCGGGGGTACTCTGGAAACACCATATATTTT.

The CDR3 is CASSVARGAGGANVLTF. The CDR3 nucleotides read TGTGCCAGCAGCGTAGCTCGAGGAGCGGGAGGGGCCAACGTCCTGACTTTC. The rearrangement uses TRBV9 and TRBJ2-6, with 7 nucleotides matching TRBD2. The V gene end was trimmed by 0 bases and the J gene end by 4 bases; junction bases not matched to a gene: 7. CDR1 is SGDLS and CDR2 is YYNGEE in the germline V gene. CDR3 length equals 17 residues.

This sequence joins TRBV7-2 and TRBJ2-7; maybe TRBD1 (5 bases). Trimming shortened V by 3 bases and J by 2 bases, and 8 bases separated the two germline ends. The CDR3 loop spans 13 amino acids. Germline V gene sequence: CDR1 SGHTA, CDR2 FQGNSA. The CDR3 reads CASSFDRTYEQYF. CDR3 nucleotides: TGTGCCAGCAGCTTTGACAGAACCTACGAGCAGTACTTC. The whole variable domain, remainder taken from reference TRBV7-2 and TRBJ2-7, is GAGVSQSPSNKVTEKGKDVELRCDPISGHTALYWYRQSLGQGLEFLIYFQGNSAPDKSGLPSDRFSAERTGGSVSTLTIQRTQQEDSAVYLCASSFDRTYEQYFGPGTRLTVT.

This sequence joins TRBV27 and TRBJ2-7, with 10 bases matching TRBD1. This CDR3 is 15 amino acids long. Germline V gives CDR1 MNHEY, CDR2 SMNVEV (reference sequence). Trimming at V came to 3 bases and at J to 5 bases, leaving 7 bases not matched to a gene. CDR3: CASSFRGQGRNEQYF. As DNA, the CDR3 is TGTGCCAGCAGTTTTAGGGGACAGGGGAGAAACGAGCAGTACTTC.

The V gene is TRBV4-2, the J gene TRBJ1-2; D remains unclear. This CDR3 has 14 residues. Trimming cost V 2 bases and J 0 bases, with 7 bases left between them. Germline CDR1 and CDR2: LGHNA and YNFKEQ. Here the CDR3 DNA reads TGTGCCAGCAGCCAATCTACAGCTAACTATGGCTACACCTTC. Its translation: CASSQSTANYGYTF.

The CDR3, as DNA: TGTGCCAGCAGCCCCCGTAGTCCCTGGGAGCAGTACTTC. This codes for CASSPRSPWEQYF. The rearrangement links TRBV28 to TRBJ2-7; no definite D call. The CDR3 is 13 residues long. Trimming pared 6 bases from V and 7 bases from J, leaving 16 bases between. The germline V gene encodes CDR1 MDHEN and CDR2 SYDVKM.

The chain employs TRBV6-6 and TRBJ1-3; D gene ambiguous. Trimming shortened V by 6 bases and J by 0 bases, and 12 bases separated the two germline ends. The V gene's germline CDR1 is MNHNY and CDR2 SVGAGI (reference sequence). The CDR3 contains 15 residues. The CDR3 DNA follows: TGTGCCAGCAGACCCGACGAGGACTCTGGAAACACCATATATTTT. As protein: CASRPDEDSGNTIYF.

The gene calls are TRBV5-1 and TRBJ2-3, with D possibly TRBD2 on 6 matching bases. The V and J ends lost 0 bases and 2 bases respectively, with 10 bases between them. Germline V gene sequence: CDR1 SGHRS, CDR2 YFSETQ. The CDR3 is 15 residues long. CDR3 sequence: CASSLDGGVTDTQYF. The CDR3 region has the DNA TGCGCCAGCAGCTTGGACGGGGGAGTCACAGATACGCAGTATTTT.

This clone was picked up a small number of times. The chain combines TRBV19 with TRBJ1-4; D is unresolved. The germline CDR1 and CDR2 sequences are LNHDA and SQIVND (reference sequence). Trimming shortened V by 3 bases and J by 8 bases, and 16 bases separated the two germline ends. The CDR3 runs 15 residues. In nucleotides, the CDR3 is TGTGCCAGTAGTATCGCGAGGAGGGTAGGGGAAAAACTGTTTTTT. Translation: CASSIARRVGEKLFF.

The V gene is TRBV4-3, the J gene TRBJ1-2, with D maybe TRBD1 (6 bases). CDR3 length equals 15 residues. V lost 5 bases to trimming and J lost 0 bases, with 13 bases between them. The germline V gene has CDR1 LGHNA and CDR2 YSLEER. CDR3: CASSGGGPANYGYTF. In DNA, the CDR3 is TGCGCCAGCAGCGGTGGGGGCCCAGCTAACTATGGCTACACCTTC.

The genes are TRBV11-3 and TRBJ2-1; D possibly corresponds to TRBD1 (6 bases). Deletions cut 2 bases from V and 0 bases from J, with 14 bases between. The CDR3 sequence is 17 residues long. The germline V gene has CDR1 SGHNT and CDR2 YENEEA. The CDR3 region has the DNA TGTGCCAGCAGCTTAAGGGGGACCAGTAGCTCCTACAATGAGCAGTTCTTC. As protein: CASSLRGTSSSYNEQFF.

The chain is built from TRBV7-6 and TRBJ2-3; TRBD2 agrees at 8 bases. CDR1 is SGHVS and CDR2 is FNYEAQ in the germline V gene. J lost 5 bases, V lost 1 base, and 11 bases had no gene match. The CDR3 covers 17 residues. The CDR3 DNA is TGTGCCAGCAGCTTAGAAACCCCGGGCGCGGGGGGAGATACGCAGTATTTT. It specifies CASSLETPGAGGDTQYF. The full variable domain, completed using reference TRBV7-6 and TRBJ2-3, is GAGVSQSPRYKVTKRGQDVALRCDPISGHVSLYWYRQALGQGPEFLTYFNYEAQQDKSGLPNDRFSAERPEGSISTLTIQRTEQRDSAMYRCASSLETPGAGGDTQYFGPGTRLTVL.

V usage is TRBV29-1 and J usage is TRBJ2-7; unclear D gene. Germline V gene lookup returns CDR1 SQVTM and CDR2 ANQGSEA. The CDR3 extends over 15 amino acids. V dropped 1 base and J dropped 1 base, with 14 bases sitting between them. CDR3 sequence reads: CSVEGPGLASYEQYF. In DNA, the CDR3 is TGCAGCGTTGAAGGGCCGGGTTTAGCTTCCTACGAGCAGTACTTC.